These 26 T cell receptor beta chains originate from one sample sequenced in a study of T cell repertoires in ileal Crohn's disease. TCRdb's table, derived via immunoSEQ multiplex PCR, lists solely in-frame clones and lacks some. Of about 4,500 clones listed, more than 70% are singletons. Sequences were obtained from ileal tissue. These receptor sequences come from an adult with Crohn's disease.

This chain connects TRBV6-5 to TRBJ2-7, with 9 bases lining up with TRBD1. Trimming removed 6 bases from V and 2 bases from J; junction bases left unmatched: 2. CDR3 size: 13 residues. The V gene's germline CDR1 is MNHEY and CDR2 SVGAGI. The DNA of the CDR3 is TGTGCCAGCAGGGGACAGGGACCCTACGAGCAGTACTTC. As protein: CASRGQGPYEQYF.

In this sample, this clone is large. The chain is built from TRBV2 and TRBJ2-7; tentatively, D is TRBD2 (5 bases). The CDR3 runs to 12 residues. Trimming pared 7 bases from V and 3 bases from J, leaving 10 bases between. Germline lookup yields CDR1 SNHLY and CDR2 FYNNEI. The CDR3 sequence is CASMGDNYEQYF. In DNA form, the CDR3 reads TGTGCCAGCATGGGAGACAACTACGAGCAGTACTTC.

The chain links TRBV6-5 to TRBJ1-5; no reliable D call. The CDR3 is made up of 15 amino acids. The V gene lost 4 bases and the J gene lost 2 bases, with 12 bases spanning the gap. Germline lookup yields CDR1 MNHEY and CDR2 SVGAGI. The CDR3 DNA follows: TGTGCCAGCAGTTCACAAGCGGGAGGCAATCAGCCCCAGCATTTT. As protein: CASSSQAGGNQPQHF.

The chain joins TRBV7-2 to TRBJ2-3; 7 nucleotides match TRBD1. CDR1 and CDR2 (germline): SGHTA, FQGNSA. This CDR3 region has 14 residues. Trimming took 5 bases from V and 3 from J; bases not matched to a gene: 5. The DNA for the CDR3 is TGTGCCAGCAGCCCATCGGGACAGACAGATACGCAGTATTTT. It specifies CASSPSGQTDTQYF.

This chain joins TRBV5-1 and TRBJ2-5; 7 nucleotides match TRBD1. Per germline, CDR1 SGHRS and CDR2 YFSETQ. The CDR3 consists of 16 residues. After removal of 4 bases from V and 4 bases from J, the junction contained 13 bases not matched to a gene. CDR3 bases: TGCGCCAGCAGCGGACTGCCGGGACAGACTGGAGAGACCCAGTACTTC. Translating gives CASSGLPGQTGETQYF. Together with reference TRBV5-1 and TRBJ2-5, the CDR3 gives the full variable domain: KAGVTQTPRYLIKTRGQQVTLSCSPISGHRSVSWYQQTPGQGLQFLFEYFSETQRNKGNFPGRFSGRQFSNSRSEMNVSTLELGDSALYLCASSGLPGQTGETQYFGPGTRLLVL.

The rearrangement uses TRBV13 and TRBJ2-1, with TRBD2 as a possible D gene (5 bases). This CDR3 contains 15 residues. Germline loops: CDR1 PRHDT, CDR2 FYEKMQ (reference sequence). Trimming took 3 bases from V and 7 from J, leaving 16 bases between them. The CDR3 loop reads CASSLGWEWKNEQFF. CDR3 bases: TGTGCCAGCAGCTTGGGTTGGGAGTGGAAAAATGAGCAGTTCTTC. The whole variable domain, remainder taken from reference TRBV13 and TRBJ2-1, is AAGVIQSPRHLIKEKRETATLKCYPIPRHDTVYWYQQGPGQDPQFLISFYEKMQSDKGSIPDRFSAQQFSDYHSELNMSSLELGDSALYFCASSLGWEWKNEQFFGPGTRLTVL.

The chain has TRBV10-2 and TRBJ2-7, with D possibly TRBD1 on 5 matching bases. Trimming left V 2 bases short and J 2 bases short, with 13 bases between. This CDR3 comprises 15 residues. Germline CDR1 and CDR2: WSHSY and SAAADI. The CDR3 protein is CASSEGPGKAYEQYF. The CDR3 nucleotides are TGCGCCAGCAGTGAGGGGCCAGGGAAGGCCTACGAGCAGTACTTC.

The chain is built from TRBV15 and TRBJ2-5, with D possibly matching TRBD2 (6 bases). The CDR3 loop spans 13 amino acids. From germline, CDR1 is LNHNV and CDR2 YYDKDF (reference sequence). With 11 bases removed from V and 4 bases from J, the gap between germline ends came to 17 bases. In nucleotides, the CDR3 is TGTGCCTCTCAAGGACCGGAGGGAGAGACCCAGTACTTC. Translating gives CASQGPEGETQYF.

The V gene is TRBV6-5, the J gene TRBJ2-7; TRBD1 matches at 9 bases. The CDR3 is made up of 14 amino acids. CDR1 MNHEY and CDR2 SVGAGI come from the germline V gene. The ends lost 5 bases at V and 7 bases at J; junction bases unmatched: 9. The CDR3 is CASSTYRGRVEQYF. The CDR3 region has the DNA TGTGCCAGCAGTACTTACAGGGGGCGGGTGGAGCAGTACTTC.

The chain combines TRBV18 with TRBJ1-4, with 7 bases lining up with TRBD1. V lost 8 bases and J lost 7; bases outside the gene matches: 16. Germline V gene lookup returns CDR1 KGHSH and CDR2 LQKENI. This CDR3 contains 16 residues. The CDR3 coding sequence is TGTGCCAGCGCAACAGGGGTCCGGGAGTCGCGTGAAAAACTGTTTTTT. This translates into CASATGVRESREKLFF.

V usage is TRBV27 and J usage is TRBJ2-3; D is possibly TRBD1 (7 bases). The CDR3 has 19 residues. V gave up 5 bases and J gave up 2 bases, with 26 bases separating them. Germline V gene sequence: CDR1 MNHEY, CDR2 SMNVEV (reference sequence). The CDR3 DNA reads as TGTGCCAGCAGTCCAGGGGGAGGACTCGCCCGGGCCGTCACAGATACGCAGTATTTT. Translating gives CASSPGGGLARAVTDTQYF.

The gene calls are TRBV2 and TRBJ1-3, with D hard to call. Germline V gene sequence: CDR1 SNHLY, CDR2 FYNNEI. The CDR3 is 14 amino acids. The ends were cut back, 5 bases at V and 0 bases at J, with 8 bases in the middle. CDR3: CASSTVSSGNTIYF. CDR3 bases: TGTGCCAGCAGTACAGTCAGCTCTGGAAACACCATATATTTT.

The chain couples TRBV13 to TRBJ2-4; a weak D match, TRBD1 (6 bases). The V and J ends lost 3 bases and 3 bases respectively, with 9 bases between them. The CDR3 covers 14 residues. Per the germline V gene, CDR1 is PRHDT and CDR2 is FYEKMQ (reference sequence). The CDR3 nucleotides read TGTGCCAGCAGCTTTAGGACAGACAAAAACATTCAGTACTTC. This codes for CASSFRTDKNIQYF.

The V gene is TRBV19, the J gene TRBJ2-5; TRBD2 matches at 10 bases. Gene TRBJ2-7 matches the end of the DNA better, so the J call may be wrong. This CDR3 comprises 14 residues. The germline V gene encodes CDR1 LNHDA and CDR2 SQIVND (reference sequence). The CDR3 loop is CASSPAGGPLEQYF. Written as DNA, the CDR3 is TGTGCCAGTAGTCCAGCGGGAGGGCCGCTCGAGCAGTACTTC.

V usage is TRBV9 and J usage is TRBJ2-2; TRBD1 matches at 11 bases. Germline lookup yields CDR1 SGDLS and CDR2 YYNGEE. The CDR3 has 19 residues. Trimming took 4 bases from V and 6 from J; bases not matched to a gene: 17. For the CDR3, the DNA is TGTGCCAGCAGCCCGACCCGGACAGGGGGCGGATCGAAGGCCGGGGAGCTGTTTTTT. Its translation is CASSPTRTGGGSKAGELFF.

The chain carries TRBV6-6 and TRBJ2-7; 8 bases map to TRBD1. J was trimmed by 3 bases and V by 0 bases; bases with no gene match: 1. Per the germline V gene, CDR1 is MNHNY and CDR2 is SVGAGI (reference sequence). This CDR3 spans 14 amino acids. Here the CDR3 DNA reads TGTGCCAGCAGTTACTCGGGACAGGTCTACGAGCAGTACTTC. The encoded protein is CASSYSGQVYEQYF.

The chain joins TRBV5-4 to TRBJ2-7; 11 bases map to TRBD2. Germline V lookup: CDR1 SGHNT, CDR2 YYREEE (reference sequence). V trimming: 2 bases; J trimming: 6 bases; junction bases outside the gene matches: 7. The CDR3 runs 15 residues. The CDR3 coding sequence is TGTGCCAGCAGCTTTGGTAGCGGGAGGGCGGGCGAGCAGTACTTC. Protein product: CASSFGSGRAGEQYF.

The chain links TRBV19 to TRBJ1-1, with no clear D. The CDR3 totals 15 residues. Per germline, CDR1 LNHDA and CDR2 SQIVND (reference sequence). The V end was cut by 0 bases, the J end by 0 bases, with 8 bases between. The CDR3, as DNA: TGTGCCAGTAGTATAGATCGACAAATGAACACTGAAGCTTTCTTT. Protein product: CASSIDRQMNTEAFF.

The chain carries TRBV5-6 and TRBJ1-2; 8 positions agree with TRBD1. The germline gives CDR1 SGHDT, CDR2 YYEEEE. J gave up 8 bases and V 2 bases, and 8 bases lay outside the gene matches. The CDR3 has 14 residues. The CDR3 DNA follows: TGTGCCAGCAGCTTATCGACAGGGGCCGGAGGCTACACCTTC. The encoded protein is CASSLSTGAGGYTF. Together with reference TRBV5-6 and TRBJ1-2, the CDR3 gives the full variable domain: DAGVTQSPTHLIKTRGQQVTLRCSPKSGHDTVSWYQQALGQGPQFIFQYYEEEERQRGNFPDRFSGHQFPNYSSELNVNALLLGDSALYLCASSLSTGAGGYTFGSGTRLTVV.

The chain joins TRBV2 to TRBJ2-7; tentatively, D is TRBD1 (5 bases). Deletions cut 6 bases from V and 2 bases from J, with 11 bases between. Germline CDR1 reads SNHLY; CDR2 reads FYNNEI. The CDR3 consists of 13 residues. Written as DNA, the CDR3 is TGTGCCAGCAGGCGGCAGGGCGCCTACGAGCAGTACTTC. Its protein product is CASRRQGAYEQYF.

This chain connects TRBV2 to TRBJ2-1, with D perhaps TRBD2 (6 bases). The V gene lost 5 bases and the J gene lost 7 bases, with 21 bases spanning the gap. This CDR3 has 16 amino acids. Germline V CDR1 and CDR2: SNHLY, FYNNEI. The CDR3 sequence: CASSHRRERGKNEQFF. CDR3 DNA sequence: TGTGCCAGCAGTCACAGGAGGGAAAGGGGTAAAAATGAGCAGTTCTTC.

This clone was counted between two and nine times. This sequence joins TRBV27 and TRBJ2-7; 13 positions match TRBD2. V trimming: 6 bases; J trimming: 5 bases; junction bases outside the gene matches: 4. The germline V gene encodes CDR1 MNHEY and CDR2 SMNVEV (reference sequence). The CDR3 is 14 residues long. The CDR3 spells CASSRTSGSDEQYF. In DNA, the CDR3 is TGTGCCAGCAGCCGGACTAGCGGGAGCGACGAGCAGTACTTC.

The chain joins TRBV6-6 to TRBJ1-5, with TRBD1 matching over 8 bases. The CDR3 loop spans 15 amino acids. Germline V gene lookup returns CDR1 MNHNY and CDR2 SVGAGI (reference sequence). Trimming removed 6 bases from V and 0 bases from J; junction bases left unmatched: 4. The CDR3 nucleotides read TGTGCCAGCAGGGACAGGGAGGATAGCAATCAGCCCCAGCATTTT. It yields the protein CASRDREDSNQPQHF.

V and J are TRBV28 and TRBJ2-7; 7 nucleotides align to TRBD2. Germline-derived CDR1 and CDR2 are MDHEN and SYDVKM. The CDR3 runs 15 residues. Trimming removed 6 bases from V and 2 bases from J; junction bases left unmatched: 10. CDR3 amino acids: CASSPPLAAPYEQYF. In DNA form, the CDR3 reads TGTGCCAGCAGCCCACCTCTAGCGGCTCCCTACGAGCAGTACTTC.

This clone showed up just a few times. The rearrangement joins TRBV7-8 to TRBJ2-3; the match to TRBD2 covers 9 bases. In germline, CDR1 is SGHVS, CDR2 FQNEAQ. This CDR3 contains 16 residues. The V gene end was trimmed by 5 bases and the J gene end by 4 bases; junction bases not matched to a gene: 10. The DNA of the CDR3 is TGTGCCAGCAGCCGTGGACTAGCGATGGGTTCAGATACGCAGTATTTT. It yields the protein CASSRGLAMGSDTQYF.

V gene TRBV6-5 combines with J gene TRBJ1-6; 8 bases are a match to TRBD1. CDR3 length: 14 amino acids. Looked up from germline, CDR1 is MNHEY and CDR2 is SVGAGI. V was pared by 6 bases and J by 6 bases, with 4 bases of the junction left unmatched. CDR3 DNA: TGTGCCAGCAGCCTGGACAGGGCTAATTCACCCCTCCACTTT. This codes for CASSLDRANSPLHF.